A selection of T cell receptor beta chains follows, all from one sample in a study of CD8 T cells in ankylosing spondylitis. MiXCR, run by TCRdb on the 5' RACE reads, gives a single entry per CDR3 protein. The sample comprises fewer than 350,000 distinct CDR3 sequences, roughly 11% of which are singletons, and about a tenth rests with the top ten. Sequencing used blood, either unsorted or a sorted T cell fraction (not recorded which). All receptors derive from a female donor with ankylosing spondylitis or in good health (not recorded which). Both conserved end residues are part of each CDR3. The D gene is left open where the match is weak. A clone size is listed for some rows: how often the clone was seen (once, few, many), or a class if it is expanded.

D: .; V: TRBV3-1; length: 15; J: TRBJ2-7; size: few; CDR3: CASSPFGGVSYEQYF; DNA: TGTGCCAGCAGCCCTTTCGGGGGCGTTTCCTACGAGCAGTACTTC
D: .; V: TRBV25-1; length: 15; J: TRBJ2-2; size: many; CDR3: CASSEGVMNTGELFF; DNA: TGTGCCAGCAGTGAGGGGGTAATGAACACCGGGGAGCTGTTTTTT
D: .; V: TRBV3-1; length: 14; J: TRBJ2-7; size: .; CDR3: CASSLRTVAYEQYF; DNA: TGTGCCAGCAGCTTGCGGACGGTTGCCTACGAGCAGTACTTC
D: .; V: TRBV15; length: 14; J: TRBJ1-5; size: many; CDR3: CATSRDNSDQPQHF; DNA: TGTGCCACCAGCAGAGATAATAGTGATCAGCCCCAGCATTTT
D: .; V: TRBV5-1; length: 16; J: TRBJ2-3; size: few; CDR3: CASSLALDRSTDTQYF; DNA: TGCGCCAGCAGCTTGGCCCTGGACAGAAGCACAGATACGCAGTATTTT
D: .; V: TRBV7-8; length: 14; J: TRBJ1-1; size: many; CDR3: CASSGKTGNTEAFF; DNA: TGTGCCAGCAGCGGTAAGACAGGGAACACTGAAGCTTTCTTT
D: TRBD1; V: TRBV27; length: 15; J: TRBJ2-1; size: once; CDR3: CASNSGQGSYNEQFF; DNA: TGTGCCAGCAACTCAGGACAGGGATCCTACAATGAGCAGTTCTTC
D: TRBD2; V: TRBV5-1; length: 16; J: TRBJ2-1; size: few; CDR3: CASSRLAGGPYNEQFF; DNA: TGCGCCAGCAGCCGATTAGCGGGGGGGCCCTACAATGAGCAGTTCTTC
D: .; V: TRBV4-1; length: 16; J: TRBJ2-2; size: .; CDR3: CASSQEVPLKAGELFF; DNA: TGCGCCAGCAGCCAAGAAGTCCCCTTGAAAGCCGGGGAGCTGTTTTTT
D: .; V: TRBV12-3/TRBV12-4; length: 16; J: TRBJ1-5; size: .; CDR3: CASSGCGQTTNQPQHF; DNA: TGTGCCAGCAGTGGCTGTGGACAGACGACCAATCAGCCCCAACATTTT
D: .; V: TRBV20-1; length: 16; J: TRBJ2-1; size: many; CDR3: CSARDPGGDFRNEQFF; DNA: TGCAGTGCTAGAGATCCGGGCGGGGACTTCCGCAATGAGCAGTTCTTC
D: TRBD2; V: TRBV2; length: 21; J: TRBJ2-1; size: few; CDR3: CASSVAGGLAGGPTSYNEQFF; DNA: TGTGCCAGCAGTGTCGCAGGGGGACTAGCGGGGGGGCCTACCTCCTACAATGAGCAGTTCTTC
D: TRBD1; V: TRBV7-7; length: 15; J: TRBJ2-5; size: .; CDR3: CASSLDRGIEKTQYF; DNA: TGTGCCAGCAGTTTGGACAGGGGGATTGAGAAGACCCAGTACTTC
D: TRBD2; V: TRBV7-2; length: 15; J: TRBJ2-1; size: .; CDR3: CASSSWTSGRRGGFF; DNA: TGTGCCAGCAGCTCCTGGACTAGCGGGAGGCGGGGGGGATTCTTC
D: TRBD2; V: TRBV27; length: 16; J: TRBJ2-7; size: many; CDR3: CASSPSSSGILYEQYF; DNA: TGTGCCAGCAGTCCCTCCTCTAGCGGGATCTTGTACGAGCAGTACTTC
D: TRBD2; V: TRBV6-4; length: 16; J: TRBJ2-1; size: many; CDR3: CASSDLPDSGRSEQFF; DNA: TGTGCCAGCAGTGACCTCCCGGATAGCGGGAGAAGTGAGCAGTTCTTC
D: TRBD1; V: TRBV7-9; length: 14; J: TRBJ2-7; size: few; CDR3: CASSLQDRGPEQYF; DNA: TGTGCCAGCAGCTTACAGGACAGGGGTCCCGAGCAGTACTTC
D: .; V: TRBV6-2/TRBV6-3; length: 13; J: TRBJ2-7; size: .; CDR3: CASSLSGSSEQYF; DNA: TGTGCCAGCAGTTTAAGCGGATCCTCCGAGCAGTACTTC
D: TRBD1; V: TRBV4-1; length: 18; J: TRBJ1-6; size: .; CDR3: CASSQSPGTGERSSPLHF; DNA: TGCGCCAGCAGCCAAAGTCCCGGGACAGGGGAAAGGTCTTCACCCCTCCACTTT
D: TRBD2; V: TRBV19; length: 16; J: TRBJ2-1; size: few; CDR3: CASSEPSGRSYNEQFF; DNA: TGTGCCAGTAGCGAACCCAGCGGGAGGTCCTACAATGAGCAGTTCTTC
D: .; V: TRBV12-3/TRBV12-4; length: 13; J: TRBJ1-1; size: .; CDR3: CASSKQVNTEAFF; DNA: TGTGCCAGCAGTAAGCAGGTGAACACTGAAGCTTTCTTT
D: .; V: TRBV5-1; length: 14; J: TRBJ1-1; size: many; CDR3: CASSLGQVDTEAFF; DNA: TGCGCCAGCAGCTTGGGCCAGGTGGACACTGAAGCTTTCTTT
D: .; V: TRBV29-1; length: 13; J: TRBJ2-5; size: many; CDR3: CSVVRGTQETQYF; DNA: TGCAGCGTTGTTAGAGGGACTCAAGAGACCCAGTACTTC
D: TRBD2; V: TRBV5-1; length: 14; J: TRBJ2-1; size: many; CDR3: CASSLRVAGNEQFF; DNA: TGCGCCAGCAGCTTAAGAGTAGCGGGAAATGAGCAGTTCTTC
D: TRBD1; V: TRBV6-2/TRBV6-3; length: 15; J: TRBJ2-7; size: .; CDR3: CASRTTGVPSYEQYF; DNA: TGTGCCAGCAGAACGACAGGGGTTCCCTCCTACGAGCAGTACTTC
D: TRBD2; V: TRBV3-1; length: 18; J: TRBJ2-1; size: many; CDR3: CASTQQGKGLAGSNEQFF; DNA: TGTGCCAGCACGCAACAAGGGAAAGGACTAGCGGGAAGCAATGAGCAGTTCTTC
D: .; V: TRBV10-3; length: 17; J: TRBJ1-1; size: few; CDR3: CAISESPARTENTEAFF; DNA: TGTGCCATCAGTGAGAGTCCCGCCAGGACCGAGAACACTGAAGCTTTCTTT
D: .; V: TRBV20-1; length: 10; J: TRBJ1-2; size: few; CDR3: CSASRDGYTF; DNA: TGCAGTGCTAGCCGGGACGGCTACACCTTC
D: TRBD2; V: TRBV28; length: 15; J: TRBJ2-5; size: few; CDR3: CASRRGIVGGETQYF; DNA: TGTGCCAGCAGGCGGGGGATAGTCGGTGGAGAGACCCAGTACTTC
D: .; V: TRBV25-1; length: 13; J: TRBJ2-7; size: many; CDR3: CASSEIRSYEQYF; DNA: TGTGCCAGCAGTGAGATACGATCCTACGAGCAGTACTTC
D: TRBD2; V: TRBV20-1; length: 17; J: TRBJ2-7; size: many; CDR3: CSAYHSMTSGTKYEQYF; DNA: TGCAGTGCTTACCATTCTATGACTAGCGGGACGAAATACGAGCAGTACTTC
D: .; V: TRBV12-3/TRBV12-4; length: 15; J: TRBJ2-1; size: many; CDR3: CASSLGGLPRNEQFF; DNA: TGTGCCAGCAGTTTAGGAGGACTCCCTCGGAATGAGCAGTTCTTC
D: .; V: TRBV5-4; length: 16; J: TRBJ2-7; size: many; CDR3: CASSLDPGRKTYEQYF; DNA: TGTGCCAGCAGCTTGGATCCGGGACGGAAGACCTACGAGCAGTACTTC
D: .; V: TRBV18; length: 14; J: TRBJ2-3; size: many; CDR3: CASSPPNSPDTQYF; DNA: TGTGCCAGCTCACCACCAAACAGCCCAGATACGCAGTATTTT
D: TRBD1; V: TRBV20-1; length: 13; J: TRBJ2-5; size: many; CDR3: CSADGTGKETQYF; DNA: TGCAGTGCTGACGGGACAGGAAAAGAGACCCAGTACTTC
D: .; V: TRBV12-3/TRBV12-4; length: 13; J: TRBJ1-5; size: many; CDR3: CASSSQGFQPQHF; DNA: TGTGCCAGCAGTTCCCAGGGTTTTCAGCCCCAGCATTTT
D: .; V: TRBV27; length: 16; J: TRBJ2-7; size: .; CDR3: CASSSDGTGGRYEQYF; DNA: TGTGCCAGCAGCTCCGACGGGACCGGGGGGCGTTACGAGCAGTACTTC
D: .; V: TRBV7-2; length: 15; J: TRBJ2-2; size: few; CDR3: CASSLAGGATGELFF; DNA: TGTGCCAGCAGCTTAGCGGGAGGCGCAACCGGGGAGCTGTTTTTT
D: .; V: TRBV6-2/TRBV6-3; length: 13; J: TRBJ2-3; size: .; CDR3: CASSYRARDTQYF; DNA: TGTGCCAGCAGTTACAGGGCAAGAGATACGCAGTATTTT